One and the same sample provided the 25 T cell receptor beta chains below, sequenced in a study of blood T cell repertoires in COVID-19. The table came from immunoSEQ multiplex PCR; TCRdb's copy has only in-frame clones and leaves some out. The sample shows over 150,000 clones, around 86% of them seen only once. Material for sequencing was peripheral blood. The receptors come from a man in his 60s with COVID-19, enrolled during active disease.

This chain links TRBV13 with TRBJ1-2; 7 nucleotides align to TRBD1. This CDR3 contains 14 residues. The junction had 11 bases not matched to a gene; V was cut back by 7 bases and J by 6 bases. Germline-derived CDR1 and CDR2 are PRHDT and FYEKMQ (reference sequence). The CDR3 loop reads CASNLKGGLDGYTF. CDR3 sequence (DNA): TGTGCCAGCAATTTAAAAGGGGGCCTTGATGGCTACACCTTC.

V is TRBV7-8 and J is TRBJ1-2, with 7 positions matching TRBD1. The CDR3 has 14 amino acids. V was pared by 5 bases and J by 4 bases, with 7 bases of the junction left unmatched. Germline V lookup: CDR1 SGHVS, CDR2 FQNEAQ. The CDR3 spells CASSHRDSLYGYTF. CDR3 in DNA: TGTGCCAGCAGCCACCGGGACAGTCTCTATGGCTACACCTTC.

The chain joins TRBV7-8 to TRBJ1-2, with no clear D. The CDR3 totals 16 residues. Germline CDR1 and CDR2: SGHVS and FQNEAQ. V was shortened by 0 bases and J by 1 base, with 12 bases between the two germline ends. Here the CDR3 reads CASSLAPSQINYGYTF. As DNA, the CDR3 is TGTGCCAGCAGCTTAGCCCCATCGCAGATTAACTATGGCTACACCTTC.

The CDR3 region is CASSAASTDTQYF. Here the CDR3 DNA reads TGTGCCAGCAGTGCGGCTAGCACAGATACGCAGTATTTT. The chain recombines TRBV28 with TRBJ2-3; D is unclear. V lost 5 bases and J lost 0, with 6 bases in between. CDR1 is MDHEN and CDR2 is SYDVKM in the germline V gene. This CDR3 spans 13 amino acids.

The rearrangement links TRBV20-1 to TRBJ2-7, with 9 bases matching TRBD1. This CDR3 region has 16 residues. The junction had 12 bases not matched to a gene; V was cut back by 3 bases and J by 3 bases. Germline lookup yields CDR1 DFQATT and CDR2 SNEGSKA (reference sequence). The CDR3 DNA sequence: TGCAGTGCTAGTTCAAACCGACCGGGACAGGGCTACGAGCAGTACTTC. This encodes CSASSNRPGQGYEQYF.

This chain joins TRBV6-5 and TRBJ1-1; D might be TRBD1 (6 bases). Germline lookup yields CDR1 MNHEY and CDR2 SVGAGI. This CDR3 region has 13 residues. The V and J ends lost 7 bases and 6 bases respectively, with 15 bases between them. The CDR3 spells CASTFQGLSEAFF. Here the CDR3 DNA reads TGTGCCAGCACATTTCAGGGGCTCTCTGAAGCTTTCTTT.

CDR3 nucleotides: TGCGCCAGCCACCTGGGACCAGGGGACAATCAGCCCCAGCATTTT. Amino acid sequence: CASHLGPGDNQPQHF. The chain carries TRBV5-1 and TRBJ1-5; TRBD1 is a possible D gene (6 bases). The V end lost 7 bases, the J end lost 3 bases, and 17 bases lay between the germline ends. The CDR3 contains 15 residues. CDR1 and CDR2 (germline): SGHRS, YFSETQ.

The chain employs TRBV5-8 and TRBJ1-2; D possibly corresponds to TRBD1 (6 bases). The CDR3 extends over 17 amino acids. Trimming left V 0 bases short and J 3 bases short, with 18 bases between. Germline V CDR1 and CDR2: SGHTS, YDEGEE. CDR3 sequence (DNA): TGTGCCAGCAGCTTGGCCTTCGCGTCGACAGGCCACTATGGCTACACCTTC. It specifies CASSLAFASTGHYGYTF.

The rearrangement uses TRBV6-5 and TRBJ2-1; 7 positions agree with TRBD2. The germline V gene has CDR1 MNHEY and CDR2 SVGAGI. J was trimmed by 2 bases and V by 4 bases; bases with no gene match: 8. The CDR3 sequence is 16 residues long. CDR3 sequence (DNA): TGTGCCAGCAGTTCAGCTAGCGGATCCGCCTACAATGAGCAGTTCTTC. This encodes CASSSASGSAYNEQFF.

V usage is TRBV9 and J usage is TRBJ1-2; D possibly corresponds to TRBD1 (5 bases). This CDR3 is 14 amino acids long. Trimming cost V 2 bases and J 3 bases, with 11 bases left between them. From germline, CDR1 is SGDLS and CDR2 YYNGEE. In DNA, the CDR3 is TGTGCCAGCAGCGTCGGACACCTGGACTATGGCTACACCTTC. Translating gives CASSVGHLDYGYTF.

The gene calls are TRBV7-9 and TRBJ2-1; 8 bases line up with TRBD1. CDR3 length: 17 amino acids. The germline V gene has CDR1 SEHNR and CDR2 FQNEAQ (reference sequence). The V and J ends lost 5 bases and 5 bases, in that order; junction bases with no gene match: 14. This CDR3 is CASSALGGTGTNNEQFF. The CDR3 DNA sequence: TGTGCCAGCAGCGCCCTAGGTGGGACAGGAACTAACAATGAGCAGTTCTTC.

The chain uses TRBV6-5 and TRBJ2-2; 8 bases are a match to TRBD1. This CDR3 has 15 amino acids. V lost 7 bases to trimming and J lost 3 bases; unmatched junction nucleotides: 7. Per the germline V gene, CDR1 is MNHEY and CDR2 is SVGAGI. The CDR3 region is CASTRTGIDTGELFF. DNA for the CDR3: TGTGCCAGCACCCGGACAGGGATTGACACCGGGGAGCTGTTTTTT.

The CDR3 region has the DNA TGTGCCAGCAGCATGGGACAGACGAACACCGGGGAGCTGTTTTTT. This encodes CASSMGQTNTGELFF. The chain recombines TRBV11-3 with TRBJ2-2; 7 positions agree with TRBD1. Losses at the gene ends were 5 bases for V and 0 bases for J; bases not matched to a gene: 3. The germline gives CDR1 SGHNT, CDR2 YENEEA. The CDR3 consists of 15 residues.

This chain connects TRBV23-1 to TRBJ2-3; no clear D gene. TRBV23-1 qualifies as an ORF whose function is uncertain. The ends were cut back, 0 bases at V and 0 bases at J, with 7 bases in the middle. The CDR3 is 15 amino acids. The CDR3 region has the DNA TGCGCCAGCAGTCAATCGTTGCTAAGCACAGATACGCAGTATTTT. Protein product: CASSQSLLSTDTQYF.

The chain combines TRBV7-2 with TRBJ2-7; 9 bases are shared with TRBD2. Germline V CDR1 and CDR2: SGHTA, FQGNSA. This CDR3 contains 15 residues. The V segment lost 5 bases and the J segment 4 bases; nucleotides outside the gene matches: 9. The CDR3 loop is CASSPPSRGGYEQYF. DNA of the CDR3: TGTGCCAGCAGCCCGCCCTCGCGGGGGGGATACGAGCAGTACTTC.

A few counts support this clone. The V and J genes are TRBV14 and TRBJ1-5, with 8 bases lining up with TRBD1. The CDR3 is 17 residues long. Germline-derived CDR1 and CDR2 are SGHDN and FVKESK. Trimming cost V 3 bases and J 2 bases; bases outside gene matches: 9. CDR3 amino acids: CASSHKPQGAGNQPQHF. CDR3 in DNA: TGTGCCAGCAGCCATAAACCCCAGGGGGCTGGCAATCAGCCCCAGCATTTT.

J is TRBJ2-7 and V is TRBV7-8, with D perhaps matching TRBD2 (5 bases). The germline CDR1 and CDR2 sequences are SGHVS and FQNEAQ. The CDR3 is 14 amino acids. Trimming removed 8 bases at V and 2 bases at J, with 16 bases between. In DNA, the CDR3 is TGTGCCAGCGCGCCGGGAACTGGAACCTACGAGCAGTACTTC. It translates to CASAPGTGTYEQYF.

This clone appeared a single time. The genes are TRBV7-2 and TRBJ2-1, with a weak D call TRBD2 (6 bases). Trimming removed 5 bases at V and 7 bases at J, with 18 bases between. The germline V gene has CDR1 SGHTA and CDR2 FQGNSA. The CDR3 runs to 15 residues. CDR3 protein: CASSESAGPSNEQFF. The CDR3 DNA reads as TGTGCCAGCAGCGAAAGCGCGGGGCCCTCTAATGAGCAGTTCTTC.

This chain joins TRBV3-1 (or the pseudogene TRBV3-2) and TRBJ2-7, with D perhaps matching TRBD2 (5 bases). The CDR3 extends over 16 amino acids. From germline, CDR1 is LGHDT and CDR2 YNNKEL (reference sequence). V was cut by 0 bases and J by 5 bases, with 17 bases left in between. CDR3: CASSQEAQTFSDEQYF. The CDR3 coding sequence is TGTGCCAGCAGCCAAGAGGCCCAGACATTTAGCGACGAGCAGTACTTC.

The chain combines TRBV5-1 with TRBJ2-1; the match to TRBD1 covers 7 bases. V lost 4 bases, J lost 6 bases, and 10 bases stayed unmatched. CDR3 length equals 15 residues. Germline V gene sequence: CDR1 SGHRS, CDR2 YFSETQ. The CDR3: CASSRDSDQLNEQFF. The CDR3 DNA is TGCGCCAGCAGCAGGGACAGTGACCAGCTCAATGAGCAGTTCTTC.

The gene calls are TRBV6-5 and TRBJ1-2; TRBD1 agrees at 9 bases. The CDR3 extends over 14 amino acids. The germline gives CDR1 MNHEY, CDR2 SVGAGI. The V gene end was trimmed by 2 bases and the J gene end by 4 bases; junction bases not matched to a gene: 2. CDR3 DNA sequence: TGTGCCAGCAGTTACGGGACAGGGACCTATGGCTACACCTTC. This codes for CASSYGTGTYGYTF.

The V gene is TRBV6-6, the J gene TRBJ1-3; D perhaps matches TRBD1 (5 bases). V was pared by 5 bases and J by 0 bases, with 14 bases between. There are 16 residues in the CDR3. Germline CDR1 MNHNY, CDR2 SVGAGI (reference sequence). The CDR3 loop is CASSPDRVDSGNTIYF. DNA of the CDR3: TGTGCCAGCAGTCCCGACAGAGTAGACTCTGGAAACACCATATATTTT.

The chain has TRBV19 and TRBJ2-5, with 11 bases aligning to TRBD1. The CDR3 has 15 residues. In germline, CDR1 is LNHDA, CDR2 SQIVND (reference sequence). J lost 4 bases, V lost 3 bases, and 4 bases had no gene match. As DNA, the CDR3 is TGTGCCAGTAGTATGATGGGACAGGGGGGAGAGACCCAGTACTTC. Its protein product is CASSMMGQGGETQYF.

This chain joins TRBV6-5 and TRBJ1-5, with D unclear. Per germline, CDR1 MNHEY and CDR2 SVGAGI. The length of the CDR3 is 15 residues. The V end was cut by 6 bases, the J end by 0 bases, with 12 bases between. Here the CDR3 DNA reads TGTGCCAGCAGCTTCATGACACGTAGCAATCAGCCCCAGCATTTT. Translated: CASSFMTRSNQPQHF.

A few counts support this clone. CDR3 bases: TGTGCCAGTAGTCCGGAAGGGACTAGACCAACAGATACGCAGTATTTT. Translated, it gives CASSPEGTRPTDTQYF. The rearrangement links TRBV19 to TRBJ2-3; TRBD2 aligns across 8 bases. V gave up 5 bases and J gave up 3 bases; unmatched junction bases: 10. This CDR3 spans 16 amino acids. Germline V gene lookup returns CDR1 LNHDA and CDR2 SQIVND (reference sequence).